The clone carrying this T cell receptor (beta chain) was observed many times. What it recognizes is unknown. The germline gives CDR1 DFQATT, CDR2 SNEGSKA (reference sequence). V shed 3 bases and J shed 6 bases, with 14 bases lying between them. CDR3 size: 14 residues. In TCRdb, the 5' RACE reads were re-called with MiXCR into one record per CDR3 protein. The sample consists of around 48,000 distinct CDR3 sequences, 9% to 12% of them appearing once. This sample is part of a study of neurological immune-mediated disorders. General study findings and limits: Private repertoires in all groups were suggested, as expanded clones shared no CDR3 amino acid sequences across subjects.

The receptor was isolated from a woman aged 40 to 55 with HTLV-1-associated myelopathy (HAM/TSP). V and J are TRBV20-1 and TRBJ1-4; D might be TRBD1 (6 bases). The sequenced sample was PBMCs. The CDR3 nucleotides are TGCAGTGCTAGGGTGGGAAGGGGGGATGAAAAACTGTTTTTT. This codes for CSARVGRGDEKLFF.